A single sample is the source of the 24 T cell receptor beta chains below, sequenced in a study of blood T cells in healthy people across ages. Using a J-beta primer mix together with a sample-barcoded 5' primer, a second PCR was run for roughly 6 to 11 cycles. MiXCR was run by TCRdb on the 5' RACE reads, yielding one entry per CDR3 protein. The sample includes 1 million or so distinct CDR3 sequences, 45% of them seen just once. The sample was blood. These TCRs come from a woman aged 60-75 years in good health.

This clonotype occurred a few times. The gene calls are TRBV10-3 and TRBJ2-3; TRBD2 agrees at 7 bases. V shed 8 bases, J shed 1 base, and the junction held 9 bases outside the gene matches. There are 15 residues in the CDR3. From germline, CDR1 is ENHRY and CDR2 SYGVKD. CDR3 coding DNA: TGTGCCATCGAGGCTAGCGGCCTAGGCACAGATACGCAGTATTTT. Translating it yields CAIEASGLGTDTQYF.

This clonotype turned up a few times. The V call is TRBV28, the J call TRBJ1-2, with 9 bases matching TRBD1. The germline CDR1 and CDR2 sequences are MDHEN and SYDVKM. The CDR3 spans 16 residues. Trimming at V came to 3 bases and at J to 2 bases, leaving 7 bases not matched to a gene. CDR3 sequence: CASSLVGQGENYGYTF. In DNA form, the CDR3 reads TGTGCCAGCAGTTTGGTGGGACAGGGAGAGAACTATGGCTACACCTTC.

The chain employs TRBV28 and TRBJ2-7; D call uncertain. Germline CDR1 reads MDHEN; CDR2 reads SYDVKM. The CDR3 has 11 amino acids. V was shortened by 5 bases and J by 4 bases, with 6 bases between the two germline ends. The CDR3 coding sequence is TGTGCCAGCAGTAAGTCTTACGAGCAGTACTTC. Its translation: CASSKSYEQYF.

In this sample, this clonotype turned up a few times. The chain combines TRBV2 with TRBJ1-1; D uncertain. Germline CDR1 is SNHLY and CDR2 is FYNNEI. The CDR3 sequence is 13 residues long. Trimming pared 4 bases from V and 2 bases from J, leaving 8 bases between. The CDR3 loop reads CASSVDTNTEAFF. The CDR3 coding sequence is TGTGCCAGCAGTGTGGATACCAACACTGAAGCTTTCTTT. Variable domain in full (rest from reference TRBV2 and TRBJ1-1): EPEVTQTPSHQVTQMGQEVILRCVPISNHLYFYWYRQILGQKVEFLVSFYNNEISEKSEIFDDQFSVERPDGSNFTLKIRSTKLEDSAMYFCASSVDTNTEAFFGQGTRLTVV.

This chain links TRBV9 with TRBJ2-4, with D tentatively TRBD1 or TRBD2 (6 bases each). The germline CDR1 and CDR2 sequences are SGDLS and YYNGEE. The CDR3 sequence is 15 residues long. Trimming removed 4 bases from V and 2 bases from J, with 13 bases in between. CDR3: CASSPKGGSKNIQYF. As DNA, the CDR3 is TGTGCCAGCAGCCCGAAGGGGGGATCCAAAAACATTCAGTACTTC.

The chain combines TRBV12-3 or TRBV12-4 with TRBJ2-3; D unclear. Trimming took 4 bases from V and 6 from J, leaving 8 bases between them. The CDR3 runs 12 residues. CDR3 amino acids: CASSSDLDTQYF. The CDR3 DNA reads TGTGCCAGCAGTTCCGACTTGGATACGCAGTATTTT.

V and J are TRBV7-2 and TRBJ1-5, with D unresolved. Trimming took 5 bases from V and 4 from J, leaving 18 bases between them. Germline V lookup: CDR1 SGHTA, CDR2 FQGNSA. The CDR3 spans 16 residues. The CDR3: CASSLTPTGKNQPQHF. The CDR3 region has the DNA TGTGCCAGCAGCCTCACCCCCACGGGAAAGAATCAGCCCCAGCATTTT.

The rearrangement joins TRBV10-3 to TRBJ2-4, with D possibly called TRBD1 or TRBD2 (5 bases each). The DNA matches TRBJ2-5 better at its end, which makes the J call doubtful. The length of the CDR3 is 15 residues. Germline-derived CDR1 and CDR2 are ENHRY and SYGVKD. The CDR3 region is CAISEIGTRGGTQYF. CDR3 bases: TGTGCCATCAGTGAGATAGGGACCCGGGGTGGGACCCAGTACTTC.

CDR3 coding DNA: TGTGCCAGCAGCCGCGGCAGCAGCGTCCAAGAGACCCAGTACTTC. Translation: CASSRGSSVQETQYF. V and J are TRBV7-9 and TRBJ2-5; D gene unclear. The CDR3 runs 15 residues. CDR1 is SEHNR and CDR2 is FQNEAQ in the germline V gene (reference sequence). V was shortened by 5 bases and J by 1 base, with 14 bases between the two germline ends. The whole variable domain, remainder taken from reference TRBV7-9 and TRBJ2-5, is DTGVSQNPRHKITKRGQNVTFRCDPISEHNRLYWYRQTLGQGPEFLTYFQNEAQLEKSRLLSDRFSAERPKGSFSTLEIQRTEQGDSAMYLCASSRGSSVQETQYFGPGTRLLVL.

The V call is TRBV20-1, the J call TRBJ2-3, with TRBD1 identical over 10 bases. Germline V gives CDR1 DFQATT, CDR2 SNEGSKA (reference sequence). This CDR3 region has 15 residues. V was pared by 3 bases and J by 3 bases, with 6 bases of the junction left unmatched. CDR3 sequence reads: CSARPDRGRTDTQYF. The CDR3 DNA reads as TGCAGTGCTAGGCCGGACAGGGGGAGGACAGATACGCAGTATTTT.

Note on this clonotype: The junction and the germline gene differ at one end; a read error may be behind it. The gene calls are TRBV24-1 and TRBJ2-1; D is unclear. The germline V gene encodes CDR1 KGHDR and CDR2 SFDVKD. This CDR3 has 13 residues. As DNA, the CDR3 is TGTGCCGCCAGTGTCGGAAATTCGGGTGAGCAGTTCTTC. It translates to CAASVGNSGEQFF.

CDR3: CSVEASHSYEQYF. CDR3 nucleotides: TGCAGCGTTGAGGCAAGCCATTCCTACGAGCAGTACTTC. The chain combines TRBV29-1 with TRBJ2-7; D remains unclear. The length of the CDR3 is 13 residues. Germline CDR1 reads SQVTM; CDR2 reads ANQGSEA. The V end lost 3 bases, the J end lost 1 base, and 10 bases lay between the germline ends.

This sequence joins TRBV27 and TRBJ2-3, with TRBD2 identical over 10 bases. V shed 5 bases, J shed 9 bases, and the junction held 14 bases outside the gene matches. This CDR3 spans 16 amino acids. Germline V lookup: CDR1 MNHEY, CDR2 SMNVEV (reference sequence). The CDR3 DNA follows: TGTGCCAGCAGTCGTACTAGCGGGGCCCCCCGATTCACGCAGTATTTT. Its translation: CASSRTSGAPRFTQYF.

This chain joins TRBV24-1 and TRBJ1-2, with 7 bases matching TRBD1. The ends lost 10 bases at V and 4 bases at J; junction bases unmatched: 11. Germline CDR1 is KGHDR and CDR2 is SFDVKD. CDR3 size: 14 residues. CDR3 coding DNA: TGTGCCACGGCCCCGGGACAGCTTAGCTATGGCTACACCTTC. Protein product: CATAPGQLSYGYTF.

A few counts support this clonotype. The V and J genes are TRBV7-9 and TRBJ1-4; D might be TRBD1 (6 bases). Trimming left V 3 bases short and J 0 bases short, with 20 bases between. The V gene's germline CDR1 is SEHNR and CDR2 FQNEAQ (reference sequence). This CDR3 is 19 amino acids long. This CDR3 is CASSFGRDIPASTNEKLFF. CDR3 DNA sequence: TGTGCCAGCAGCTTCGGTAGGGACATTCCAGCCTCAACTAATGAAAAACTGTTTTTT.

On this clonotype: A single base separates this from a much larger clone, so it may be a read error. The chain employs TRBV11-1 and TRBJ2-7; maybe TRBD2 (6 bases). The DNA end favors TRBJ2-5, so the J call may be wrong. The V gene's germline CDR1 is SGHAT and CDR2 FQDESV (reference sequence). The CDR3 has 15 residues. For the CDR3, the DNA is TGTGCCGGCAGCTTTCTCGGGAGTAACGGAGAGACCCAGTACTTC. The encoded protein is CAGSFLGSNGETQYF.

This clonotype was seen a handful of times. The chain recombines TRBV15 with TRBJ2-5; 10 bases fit TRBD2. From germline, CDR1 is LNHNV and CDR2 YYDKDF (reference sequence). The V segment lost 8 bases and the J segment 2 bases; nucleotides outside the gene matches: 14. The CDR3 runs 17 residues. The CDR3 region has the DNA TGTGCCACCGGGCCTTTAGCGGGAGGTATAGGGCAAGAGACCCAGTACTTC. Translation: CATGPLAGGIGQETQYF.

V usage is TRBV7-9 and J usage is TRBJ2-3; TRBD2 matches 8 bases. CDR3 length: 14 amino acids. In germline, CDR1 is SEHNR, CDR2 FQNEAQ (reference sequence). The J segment lost 6 bases and the V segment lost 11 bases, leaving 13 bases of the junction unmatched. The CDR3 sequence is CAGGTRDPEDTQYF. CDR3 DNA sequence: TGTGCCGGCGGGACTAGGGACCCCGAGGATACGCAGTATTTT.

This chain connects TRBV27 to TRBJ2-3; D possibly corresponds to TRBD2 (6 bases). The CDR3 covers 13 residues. The V gene's germline CDR1 is MNHEY and CDR2 SMNVEV (reference sequence). V lost 3 bases, J lost 8 bases, and 12 bases lay in between. This CDR3 reads CASSFGGPGTQYF. The DNA for the CDR3 is TGTGCCAGCAGTTTCGGGGGTCCAGGTACGCAGTATTTT.

The V gene is TRBV5-1, the J gene TRBJ1-2; D possibly corresponds to TRBD1 (5 bases). This CDR3 has 15 amino acids. Between the trimmed V and J ends, which lost 6 bases and 0 bases, there was a span of 15 bases. From germline, CDR1 is SGHRS and CDR2 YFSETQ. As DNA, the CDR3 is TGCGCCAGCATCTATTCGTCGGGACCTAACTATGGCTACACCTTC. This encodes CASIYSSGPNYGYTF.

Notes on this clonotype: An end of the junction does not agree with germline; a read error may underlie this. The J gene is TRBJ1-1, the V gene TRBV9, with D possibly TRBD1 on 6 matching bases. The CDR3 totals 14 residues. Germline V CDR1 and CDR2: SGDLS, YYNGEE. CDR3 DNA: TGTGCCAGCAGCGCTGGGACAAAGAACACTGGAGCTTTCTTT. It encodes CASSAGTKNTGAFF.

In this sample, this clonotype turned up once. This chain uses TRBV3-1 with TRBJ2-1; TRBD2 agrees at 7 bases. Trimming took 1 base from V and 4 from J; bases not matched to a gene: 10. This CDR3 region has 17 residues. Germline CDR1 reads LGHDT; CDR2 reads YNNKEL (reference sequence). CDR3 sequence reads: CASSQASAGSWYNEQFF. The DNA of the CDR3 is TGTGCCAGCAGCCAAGCCTCAGCGGGGTCTTGGTACAATGAGCAGTTCTTC.

The V gene is TRBV20-1, the J gene TRBJ2-5, with no clear D. The CDR3 totals 15 residues. Germline assignment: CDR1 DFQATT and CDR2 SNEGSKA (reference sequence). Trimming took off 0 bases at V and 4 bases at J, with 15 bases between the two ends. The CDR3 sequence is CSARDVLASVETQYF. Written as DNA, the CDR3 is TGCAGTGCTAGAGATGTGTTGGCTAGTGTAGAGACCCAGTACTTC.

In this sample, this clonotype turned up many times. J is TRBJ2-5 and V is TRBV27; D is perhaps TRBD2 (5 bases). The CDR3 totals 15 residues. Germline lookup yields CDR1 MNHEY and CDR2 SMNVEV (reference sequence). V was shortened by 5 bases and J by 5 bases, with 18 bases between the two germline ends. CDR3 sequence reads: CASSPRPGSRETQYF. The CDR3 DNA reads as TGTGCCAGCAGTCCACGTCCGGGGAGTCGGGAGACCCAGTACTTC.